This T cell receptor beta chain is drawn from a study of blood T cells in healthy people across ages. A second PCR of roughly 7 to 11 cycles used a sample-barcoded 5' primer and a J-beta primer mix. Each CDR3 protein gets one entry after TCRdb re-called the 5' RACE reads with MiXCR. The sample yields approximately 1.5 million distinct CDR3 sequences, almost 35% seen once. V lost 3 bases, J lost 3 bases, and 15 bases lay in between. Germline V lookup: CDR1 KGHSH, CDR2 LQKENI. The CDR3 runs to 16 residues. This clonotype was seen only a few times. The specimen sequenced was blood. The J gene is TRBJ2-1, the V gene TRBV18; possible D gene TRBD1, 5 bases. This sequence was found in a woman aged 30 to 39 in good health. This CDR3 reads CASSPQQDKLYNEQFF. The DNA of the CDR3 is TGTGCCAGCTCACCTCAGCAGGACAAACTCTACAATGAGCAGTTCTTC.